Shown below are 19 T cell receptor beta chains from a single sample sequenced in a study of shared clonotypes between healthy human individuals (dated by TCRdb to between 2020 and 2021). Library construction relied on the immunoSEQ multiplex PCR assay. The source is immuneACCESS, and TCRdb retained only in-frame sequences with V and J called. Part of the clones is not carried over; for the studies checked, unresolved V genes explain less than half of this, and the remainder is unexplained. In all, the sample holds some 900,000 clones, and over 75% of those were seen once. Roughly 1.5% of the sample comes from the top ten. Sequenced: memory CD4+ T cells sorted from blood. This sample's cell subset or site label indicates: CD45RA-negative fraction. Source of these receptors: a man between 18 and 35 years old in good health.

With respect to this clone: Other DNA sequences of this sample code for an identical CDR3. The V and J genes are TRBV7-2 and TRBJ2-5; D remains unclear. From germline, CDR1 is SGHTA and CDR2 FQGNSA. This CDR3 has 12 amino acids. V dropped 3 bases and J dropped 5 bases, with 7 bases sitting between them. CDR3 sequence reads: CASSLVRETQYF. As DNA, the CDR3 is TGTGCCAGCAGCTTGGTGAGGGAGACCCAGTACTTC.

The CDR3 DNA reads TGTGCCAGCAGCTTAGGGCGGGGATATGGCTACACCTTC. The encoded protein is CASSLGRGYGYTF. The chain uses TRBV7-3 and TRBJ1-2; D is ambiguous. This CDR3 is built from 13 residues. The germline gives CDR1 SGHTA, CDR2 FQGTGA. The V end lost 2 bases, the J end lost 5 bases, and 9 bases lay between the germline ends.

The chain is built from TRBV29-1 and TRBJ1-1; D ambiguous. Trimming took 2 bases from V and 10 from J, leaving 20 bases between them. This CDR3 has 14 residues. Germline CDR1 is SQVTM and CDR2 is ANQGSEA. The DNA of the CDR3 is TGCAGCGTTGAAAATTTGATGGGCGCAGGCCCAGCTTTCTTT. Translation: CSVENLMGAGPAFF. Combining the CDR3 with reference TRBV29-1 and TRBJ1-1 gives the whole variable domain SAVISQKPSRDICQRGTSLTIQCQVDSQVTMMFWYRQQPGQSLTLIATANQGSEATYESGFVIDKFPISRPNLTFSTLTVSNMSPEDSSIYLCSVENLMGAGPAFFGQGTRLTVV.

The gene calls are TRBV5-1 and TRBJ2-1; D remains ambiguous. CDR1 is SGHRS, CDR2 YFSETQ, per germline. Trimming cost V 0 bases and J 8 bases, with 9 bases left between them. The CDR3 length is 13 residues. The CDR3 DNA reads TGCGCCAGCAGCTTGGGGGCCTCGGATGAGCAGTTCTTC. Translation: CASSLGASDEQFF.

This clone was found a few times. V is TRBV5-4 and J is TRBJ1-2, with D uncertain. V dropped 2 bases and J dropped 5 bases, with 22 bases sitting between them. The CDR3 totals 17 residues. CDR1 is SGHNT, CDR2 YYREEE, per germline (reference sequence). The CDR3 DNA follows: TGTGCCAGCAGCTTATCTTCGATCGTGGTGGAAGGGTATGGCTACACCTTC. Translation: CASSLSSIVVEGYGYTF.

The sample holds many counts of this clone. J is TRBJ2-3 and V is TRBV7-8, with 9 bases fitting TRBD1. The CDR3 extends over 15 amino acids. Looked up from germline, CDR1 is SGHVS and CDR2 is FQNEAQ. After removal of 2 bases from V and 4 bases from J, the junction contained 4 bases not matched to a gene. The CDR3 spells CASSLNRGPSDTQYF. The DNA of the CDR3 is TGTGCCAGCAGCTTAAACAGGGGGCCGTCAGATACGCAGTATTTT.

The CDR3 sequence is CASSPMTYNSPLHF. CDR3 coding DNA: TGTGCCAGCTCACCAATGACCTATAATTCACCCCTCCACTTT. The rearrangement uses TRBV18 and TRBJ1-6; D remains unclear. CDR3 length: 14 amino acids. V was pared by 2 bases and J by 2 bases, with 4 bases between. CDR1 and CDR2 (germline): KGHSH, LQKENI.

The rearrangement links TRBV30 to TRBJ1-1; 10 bases map to TRBD1. Trimming cost V 5 bases and J 4 bases; bases outside gene matches: 10. The CDR3 loop spans 15 amino acids. Germline assignment: CDR1 GTSNPN and CDR2 SVGIG (reference sequence). CDR3: CAWERSGTGATEAFF. The CDR3 coding sequence is TGTGCCTGGGAAAGATCCGGGACAGGGGCCACTGAAGCTTTCTTT. Full variable domain (remainder filled in from reference TRBV30 and TRBJ1-1): SQTIHQWPATLVQPVGSPLSLECTVEGTSNPNLYWYRQAAGRGLQLLFYSVGIGQISSEVPQNLSASRPQDRQFILSSKKLLLSDSGFYLCAWERSGTGATEAFFGQGTRLTVV.

This chain links TRBV5-4 with TRBJ2-2; TRBD2 agrees at 10 bases. Germline V gene lookup returns CDR1 SGHNT and CDR2 YYREEE (reference sequence). The V and J ends lost 4 bases and 6 bases, in that order; junction bases with no gene match: 12. CDR3 length equals 17 residues. In DNA, the CDR3 is TGTGCCAGCAGCCCGCGGGGGTCTAGCGGGAGTCCCGGGGAGCTGTTTTTT. Translated: CASSPRGSSGSPGELFF.

V usage is TRBV29-1 and J usage is TRBJ2-1; D possibly corresponds to TRBD2 (6 bases). Germline CDR1 and CDR2: SQVTM and ANQGSEA. The CDR3 sequence is 11 residues long. Trimming cost V 1 base and J 15 bases, with 13 bases left between them. The CDR3 DNA follows: TGCAGCGTTGAAGGGACTACGAGTGGGTTCTTC. This sequence encodes CSVEGTTSGFF.

The rearrangement joins TRBV30 to TRBJ1-3; D possibly corresponds to TRBD1 (6 bases). V lost 1 base, J lost 2 bases, and 9 bases lay in between. The V gene's germline CDR1 is GTSNPN and CDR2 SVGIG (reference sequence). CDR3 length: 14 residues. CDR3 coding DNA: TGTGCCTGGAGTGGGAAGGGGGCTGGAAACACCATATATTTT. Its protein product is CAWSGKGAGNTIYF.

The gene calls are TRBV11-2 and TRBJ2-3; TRBD2 is a possible D gene (7 bases). Trimming took 0 bases from V and 4 from J, leaving 8 bases between them. The CDR3 loop spans 14 amino acids. Germline assignment: CDR1 SGHAT and CDR2 FQNNGV. CDR3: CASSLDGGPDTQYF. The CDR3 coding sequence is TGTGCCAGCAGCTTAGACGGGGGGCCAGATACGCAGTATTTT.

This clone was counted at least ten times. The rearrangement uses TRBV2 and TRBJ1-1, with no clear D. CDR1 and CDR2 (germline): SNHLY, FYNNEI. This CDR3 region has 15 residues. V was clipped by 6 bases and J by 0 bases, with 14 bases between them. The CDR3 reads CASRSHGNMNTEAFF. Here the CDR3 DNA reads TGTGCCAGCAGATCTCATGGGAATATGAACACTGAAGCTTTCTTT.

For this clone: Other DNA sequences in this specimen translate into the identical CDR3. The chain recombines TRBV6-1 with TRBJ2-7; D may be TRBD2 (6 bases). Germline CDR1 reads MNHNS; CDR2 reads SASEGT. V gave up 5 bases and J gave up 6 bases, with 11 bases separating them. The CDR3 totals 12 residues. The CDR3, as DNA: TGTGCCAGCAGTCTGGAGGGAGTCGAGCAGTACTTC. Encoded protein: CASSLEGVEQYF.

This clone was detected many times. The chain is built from TRBV6-5 and TRBJ1-1; D is unresolved. V was cut by 2 bases and J by 8 bases, with 15 bases left in between. Germline V gives CDR1 MNHEY, CDR2 SVGAGI. The CDR3 consists of 14 residues. CDR3 region: CASSYDASRREAFF. In nucleotides, the CDR3 is TGTGCCAGCAGTTACGACGCCAGTCGTAGGGAAGCTTTCTTT.

This clone has a count of ten or more. V usage is TRBV27 and J usage is TRBJ2-7, with TRBD1 matching 9 bases. With V trimmed by 3 bases and J by 7 bases, 10 bases remained unmatched. Germline loops: CDR1 MNHEY, CDR2 SMNVEV (reference sequence). The CDR3 extends over 15 amino acids. The CDR3, as DNA: TGTGCCAGCAGTTTTTCCGGGACAGGGCATGGGGAGCAGTACTTC. This encodes CASSFSGTGHGEQYF.

The chain employs TRBV27 and TRBJ1-5, with a tentative D call TRBD1 (6 bases). V gave up 7 bases and J gave up 6 bases, with 16 bases separating them. The CDR3 covers 14 residues. CDR1 MNHEY and CDR2 SMNVEV come from the germline V gene (reference sequence). CDR3 coding DNA: TGTGCCAGCAAAGCAATTGAGGGGGGTCAGCCCCAGCATTTT. Translated: CASKAIEGGQPQHF.

The V and J genes are TRBV9 and TRBJ2-2; 9 positions agree with TRBD2. The junction had 8 bases not matched to a gene; V was cut back by 3 bases and J by 5 bases. CDR1 and CDR2 (germline): SGDLS, YYNGEE. The CDR3 has 16 amino acids. CDR3 sequence: CASSAGLARITGELFF. CDR3 bases: TGTGCCAGCAGCGCGGGACTAGCCCGGATTACCGGGGAGCTGTTTTTT.

This clone was detected a few times. Other DNA sequences in this sample translate to the same CDR3. J is TRBJ1-4 and V is TRBV30; D uncertain. Germline V gene sequence: CDR1 GTSNPN, CDR2 SVGIG (reference sequence). There are 12 residues in the CDR3. V lost 4 bases and J 4 bases, leaving 7 bases between the germline ends. DNA for the CDR3: TGTGCCTGGACTCCGAGTAATGAAAAACTGTTTTTT. Protein sequence: CAWTPSNEKLFF.